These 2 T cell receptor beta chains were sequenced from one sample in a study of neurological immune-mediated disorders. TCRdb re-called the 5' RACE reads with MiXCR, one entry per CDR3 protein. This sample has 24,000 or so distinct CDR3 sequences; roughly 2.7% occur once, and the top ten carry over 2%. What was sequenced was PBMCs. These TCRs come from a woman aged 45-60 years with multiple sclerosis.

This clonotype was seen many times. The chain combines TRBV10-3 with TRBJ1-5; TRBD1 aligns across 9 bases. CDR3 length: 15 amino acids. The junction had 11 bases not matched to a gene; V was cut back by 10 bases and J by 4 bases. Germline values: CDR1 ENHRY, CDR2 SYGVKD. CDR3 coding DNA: TGTGCCACACGGGACGTAGGACAGGGGAATCAGCCCCAGCATTTT. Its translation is CATRDVGQGNQPQHF.

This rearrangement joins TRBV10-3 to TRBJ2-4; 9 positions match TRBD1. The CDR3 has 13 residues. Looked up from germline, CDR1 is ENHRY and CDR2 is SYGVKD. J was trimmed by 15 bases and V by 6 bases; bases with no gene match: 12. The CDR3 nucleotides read TGTGCCATCAGCAACCGGGACAGGGAACCTAGGTACTTC. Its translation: CAISNRDREPRYF.